This T cell receptor beta chain was recovered during a study of T cell clusters in autoimmune cytopenias (dated 2019 in TCRdb). Study-level background: TRB sequencing reached a median depth of about 52,000 reads per sample and yielded a median of roughly 2,500 distinct TRB clonotypes per sample. In autoimmune cytopenia patients, peripheral blood TRB and IGH repertoires were sequenced during active disease and over treatment follow-up, together with healthy, CLL and autoimmune hepatitis controls. The study was designed to test whether a disease-specific immune repertoire signature usable as a blood-based biomarker is carried by autoimmune cytopenia patients. What the authors observed across the whole study: The cluster-lack signature was not observed for secondary cytopenia versus CLL, as the signature was apparently masked by the dominant lymphoma-associated repertoire. GLIPH suggested that primary autoimmune cytopenia patients lacked physiological T cell clusters: 45 to 60 clusters were exclusive to healthy donors versus 15 to 20 exclusive to patients. Compared with active autoimmune hepatitis patients, healthy donors had almost three times as many exclusive TRB clusters, a finding consistent with an autoimmunity-wide signature. The TRB repertoire shifts, including less even repertoires in secondary cytopenia and CLL, mostly reflected lymphoma bias and not autoimmunity. The T cell clusters were only ever defined in silico, so experimental validation of their functional role was still needed.

TRB rearrangements were amplified by multiplex PCR following a touch-down protocol, with the TRB-A and TRB-B primer pools mixed in one tube. Illumina adapters and sample indices were attached to the amplicons through two consecutive PCR reactions using Phusion HS II polymerase. Amplicons were gel-purified with the NucleoSpin Gel and PCR Clean-up kit, then quantified by Qubit and quality-checked on an Agilent 2100 Bioanalyzer. Sequencing of the libraries was done on an Illumina MiSeq with 600-cycle, single-indexed, paired-end runs. The authors processed their data as follows. Alignment and assembly of TRB reads were performed with MiXCR version 2.1.12 and the default MiXCR reference library. A clone was defined by each unique CDR3 nucleotide sequence, and the analysis included only productive sequences supported by at least two reads. Alpha-parameterized diversity profiles (alpha 0 to 5), including the Shannon (alpha 1) and Simpson (alpha 2) indices, were computed with an R script to assess repertoire diversity. The tcR package was used to compute combinatorial TRB VJ usage, which was then compared between cohorts by principal component analysis with ade4. TCRbeta CDR3s were clustered with GLIPH on cohort pairs matched by age and read depth, and cluster frequencies were compared by Wilcoxon test. TCRdb reprocessed the reads, so every CDR3 protein sequence counts as one entry and DNA is not shown. The V and J calls here are based on TCRdb, not the publication. The sample table records around 7,400 distinct CDR3 sequences. Together, the top ten hold roughly 28% of the sample.

The CDR3, cysteine through phenylalanine, is 13 amino acids long. The protein alone is recorded here. The germline V gene encodes CDR1 MNHEY and CDR2 SMNVEV (reference sequence). On this clonotype itself: It lacks a known antigen.

Each sample's TRB amplification started from 250 ng of peripheral blood genomic DNA, which corresponds to approximately 37,500 genome equivalents. Sequenced input: peripheral blood. This chain is built from TRBV27 and TRBJ1-2. The receptor comes from a human donor with an autoimmune cytopenia or autoimmune hepatitis (not recorded which). CDR3 reads: CASSLYSSDGYTF.